This T cell receptor (beta chain) is from a study of radiation and T cells in renal cell carcinoma. Sequencing was performed with immunoSEQ multiplex PCR; in TCRdb, only in-frame clones are kept and a portion is missing. The sample has about 49,000 clones, around 83% seen once. Time point reported: baseline pretreatment blood. Treatment indicated: 15 Gy SBRT to primary tumor, nephrectomy 4 weeks later. V lost 3 bases, J lost 7 bases, and 15 bases lay in between. Germline V CDR1 and CDR2: ENHRY, SYGVKD. This CDR3 region has 15 residues. This sequence was found in a woman aged 70 to 79 with renal cell carcinoma. V and J are TRBV10-3 and TRBJ1-4; possibly TRBD1 for D (6 bases). The specimen comprised blood, sampled from a patient whose treatment included radiotherapy and nephrectomy. CDR3 DNA: TGTGCCATCAGTGATTCGGCAGGGGCGGGTGAAAAACTGTTTTTT. Translated, it gives CAISDSAGAGEKLFF.